This note documents a single TCR beta chain sequence. This clone's antigen is unknown. No base qualities exist here, and no much larger clone lies one base off it. The data were taken from a study of shared clonotypes between healthy human individuals (dated by TCRdb to the early 2020s). Background for the entire study: The cohort included three men and a couple of women between 18 and 49 years of age. For each donor, three plates each were used for CD4 naive and CD4 memory, two plates were used for CD8 naive, and one plate was used for CD8 memory. To estimate repertoire size and how much clonotype sharing occurs between individuals, the study deeply sequenced the blood TCR repertoires of 5 or 6 healthy adults. Leukapheresis yielded between about 0.94 and 9.5 billion PBMCs per donor. To increase sequencing depth and limit assay-specific biases, TCR repertoire library preparation and sequencing were carried out by different laboratories using diverse techniques.

Including the terminal cysteine and phenylalanine, the CDR3 comprises 14 residues. The CDR3 DNA has 42 bases and is translated from base 1. From V the trimming removes 5 bases and from J it removes 5 bases, while the gene matches leave 7 bases of the junction unaccounted for. The CDR1 and CDR2 encoded by the germline V gene (reference sequence) are SGHAT and FQDESV. TCR CDR3 regions were amplified from genomic DNA by multiplex PCR using the deep immunoSEQ assay. For each cell subset, the extracted genomic DNA was distributed evenly across all wells of several immunoSEQ 96-well plates, and each plate served as one replicate. Each replicate PCR for sorted subsets received roughly 0.2 ug genomic DNA, equal to roughly 33,000 T cell genomes. Purified libraries were quantified with a Qubit 3.0 fluorometer, sized on a Bioanalyzer 2100, and re-quantified with the KAPA Library Quantification kit. Every immunoSEQ 96-well plate was sequenced on a dedicated single-read 150-cycle Illumina NextSeq 550 flow cell. Regarding the original processing steps: Because only junctional sequences without quality scores were contained in the immunoSEQ output, filtering matching that applied to full-length reads could not be performed. Sequences were annotated with PyIR, a Python wrapper for IgBLAST v1.9, using IMGT germline references to assign V/J genes and CDR3. Any read was removed if the V/J assignment was weak (E-value above 1e-6), the CDR3 was missing, or the read contained stop codons, out-of-frame junctions, or ambiguous translated residues. V3J clonotypes were defined by identical inferred V gene, J gene, and CDR3 amino acid sequence. Percentage overlap between repertoires was computed as shared unique clonotypes divided by the size of the smaller repertoire. Richness of each repertoire was evaluated using RTK rarefaction, the Chao1 estimator, and Recon v2.1 estimates of unobserved clonotypes. Generation probabilities for all TCRbeta clonotypes obtained by the gDNA method from four donors were computed using OLGA. Sourced from immuneACCESS, this table was stored by TCRdb with only in-frame sequences that have V and J called. A share of the clones is absent; for the studies checked, an unresolved V gene accounts for under half, and the remainder has no known explanation. Clone size and the V and J calls come from that table; the DNA yielded D and trimming. The sample profile shows around 2,100,000 clones; roughly 94% of them were found once. The ten biggest clones cover under 1.5% of the sample.

The study at large found these results: Based on pairwise subsampling, the degree of clonotype sharing among donors was expected to be affected by sequencing depth. Sampling was restricted to blood, and TCR repertoires in tissues likely differ from the TCR repertoires found in blood. Naive subsets generally had larger estimated clonotype richness than memory subsets. Compared with non-shared clonotypes, the clonotypes found in all four sorted-subset donors had higher generation probabilities. Sharing across several donors was observed for roughly 5.4% of naive CD4, about 3.2% of naive CD8, over 2% of memory CD4, and about 0.4% of memory CD8 clonotypes. Incomplete sequencing was indicated by rarefaction of sorted-subset datasets, despite the large sequencing depth. The genetic and exposure-history diversity represented was limited by the small number of donors.

CD8 naive samples were obtained by positive selection for CCR7 among CD45RO-negative cells, yielding a CD45RA+CCR7+ population from which TemRA cells were excluded. The donors were healthy, HIV-negative adults with no recently reported acute infections or vaccinations. Every donor was a Caucasian adult residing in Nashville, Tennessee, USA. Blood was obtained by leukapheresis, after which PBMCs were separated by Ficoll-Histopaque density gradient centrifugation and cryopreserved in liquid nitrogen vapor phase. Purity and quantity of every magnetically sorted T cell population were checked by analytical flow cytometry. Genomic DNA was isolated from each sorted fraction and quantified by UV absorbance on a Nanodrop 2000c.

The sample taken for sequencing was naive CD8+ T cells sorted from blood. The sample's cell subset or site label is to be understood as: CD45RA+CCR7+. This TCR was recovered from a man aged 18 to 29 in good health. Recombination joined TRBV11-1 with TRBJ2-7, and 9 bases in between align with TRBD1. Here is the DNA: TGTGCCAGCAGCCTAAGGGACAGGGTAGACGAGCAGTACTTC. This gives the protein CASSLRDRVDEQYF.